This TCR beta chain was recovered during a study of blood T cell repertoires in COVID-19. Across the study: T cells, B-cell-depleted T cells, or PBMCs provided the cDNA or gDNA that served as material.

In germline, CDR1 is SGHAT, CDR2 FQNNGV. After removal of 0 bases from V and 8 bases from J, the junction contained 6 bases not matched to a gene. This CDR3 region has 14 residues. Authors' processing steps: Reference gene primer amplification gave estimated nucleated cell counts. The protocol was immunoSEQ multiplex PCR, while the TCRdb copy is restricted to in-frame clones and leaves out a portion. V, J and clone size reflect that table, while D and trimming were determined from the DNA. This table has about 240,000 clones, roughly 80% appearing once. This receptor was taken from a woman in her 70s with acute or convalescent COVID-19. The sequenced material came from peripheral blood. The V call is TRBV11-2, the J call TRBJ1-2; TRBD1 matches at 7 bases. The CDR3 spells CASSLEMTGHGYTF. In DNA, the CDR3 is TGTGCCAGCAGCTTAGAAATGACAGGGCACGGCTACACCTTC.